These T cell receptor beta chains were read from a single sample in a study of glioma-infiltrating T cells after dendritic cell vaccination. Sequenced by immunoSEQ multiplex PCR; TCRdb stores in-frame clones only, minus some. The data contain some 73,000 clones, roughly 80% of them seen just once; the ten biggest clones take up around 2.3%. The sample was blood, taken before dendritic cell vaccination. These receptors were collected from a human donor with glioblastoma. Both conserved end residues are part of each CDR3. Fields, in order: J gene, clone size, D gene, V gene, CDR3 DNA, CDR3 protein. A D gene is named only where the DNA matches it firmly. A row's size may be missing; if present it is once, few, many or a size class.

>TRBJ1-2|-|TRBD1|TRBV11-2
TGTGCCAGCACCCAGGGGGCGGATAACTATGGCTACACCTTC
CASTQGADNYGYTF
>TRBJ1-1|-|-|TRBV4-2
TGTGCCAGCAGCCAAGACTCTGACACTGAAGCTTTCTTT
CASSQDSDTEAFF
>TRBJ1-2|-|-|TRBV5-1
TGCGCCAGCAGCTTAGGAACAGATGGCTACACCTTC
CASSLGTDGYTF
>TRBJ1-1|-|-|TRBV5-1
TGCGCCAGCAGCGTGGGACAAGTTGACACTGAAGCTTTCTTT
CASSVGQVDTEAFF
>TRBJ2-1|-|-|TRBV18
TGTGCCAGCTCACCACCAATATACAATAAGGGAGGCAATGAGCAGTTCTTC
CASSPPIYNKGGNEQFF
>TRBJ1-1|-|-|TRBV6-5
TGTGCCAGCAGTTACTCGTCTAGCGGGGGCTTCACTGAAGCTTTCTTT
CASSYSSSGGFTEAFF
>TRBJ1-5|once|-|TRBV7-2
TGTGCCAGCAGCTGGCCCCTGGGGCAGGGCAATAGCAATCAGCCCCAGCATTTT
CASSWPLGQGNSNQPQHF
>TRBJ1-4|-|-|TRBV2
TGTGCCAGCAGTTATACATGGGAAAAACTGTTTTTT
CASSYTWEKLFF
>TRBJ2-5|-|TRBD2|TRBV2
TGTGCCAGCAGTAGGACTAGCGGGGCCCAAGAGACCCAGTACTTC
CASSRTSGAQETQYF
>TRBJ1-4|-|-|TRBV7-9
TGTGCCAGCAGACAAGGGGTTGAGAAACTGTTTTTT
CASRQGVEKLFF
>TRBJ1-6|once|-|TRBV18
TGTGCCAGCTCACGTGGAACGAGGTCCTATAATTCACCCCTCCACTTT
CASSRGTRSYNSPLHF
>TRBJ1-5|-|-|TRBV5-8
TGTGCCAGCAGCATCGGCGGGGCCCAGCATTTT
CASSIGGAQHF
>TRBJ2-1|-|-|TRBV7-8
TGTGCCAGCAGCTTAGCGGTCACGGGGGATGAGCAGTTCTTC
CASSLAVTGDEQFF
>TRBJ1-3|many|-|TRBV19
TGTGCCAGTACGGGTATCAGGGTCTCTGGAAACACCATATATTTT
CASTGIRVSGNTIYF
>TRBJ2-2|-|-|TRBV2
TGTGCCAGCAGTGGGGTGGAGGGCGACGCCGGGGAGCTGTTTTTT
CASSGVEGDAGELFF
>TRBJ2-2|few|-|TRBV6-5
TGTGCCAGCAGCGTCTACAGGGAGAGCACCGGGGAGCTGTTTTTT
CASSVYRESTGELFF
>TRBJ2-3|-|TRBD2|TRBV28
TGTGCCAGCAGTTTCGGACTAGCGGGATCCACAGATACGCAGTATTTT
CASSFGLAGSTDTQYF
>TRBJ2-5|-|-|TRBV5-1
TGCGCCAGCAACGCCGAAGGACGGGATCAAGAGACCCAGTACTTC
CASNAEGRDQETQYF
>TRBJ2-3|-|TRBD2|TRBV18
TGTGCCAGCTCACCCGGGCGGACTAGCGGGGGGTTCGCAGATACGCAGTATTTT
CASSPGRTSGGFADTQYF
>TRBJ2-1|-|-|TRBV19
TGTGCCAGTAGTATAGGAGGAGGGACGCAGTTCTTC
CASSIGGGTQFF
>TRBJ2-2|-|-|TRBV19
TGTGCCAGTAGCTTTACCGGGGAGCTGTTTTTT
CASSFTGELFF
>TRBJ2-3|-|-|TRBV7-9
TGTGCCAGCAGCTATTCGACAGCTAGCACAGATACGCAGTATTTT
CASSYSTASTDTQYF
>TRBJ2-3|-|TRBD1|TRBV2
TGTGCCAGCAGTGTGGGACAGGGGGCAGATACGCAGTATTTT
CASSVGQGADTQYF
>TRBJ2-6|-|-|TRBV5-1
TGCGCCAGCAGCCGGACAGCCTCTGGGGCCAACGTCCTGACTTTC
CASSRTASGANVLTF
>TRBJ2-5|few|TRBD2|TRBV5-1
TGCGCCAGCAGCCCGGGAGGAGGAGCGGGACGAGAGACCCAGTACTTC
CASSPGGGAGRETQYF
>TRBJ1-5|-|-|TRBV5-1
TGCGCCAGCAGCTTGGAACCGCGGGATCAGCCCCAGCATTTT
CASSLEPRDQPQHF
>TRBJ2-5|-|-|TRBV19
TGTACCAGTAGTTACCAGGGTACTCCAGGGGAGACCCAGTACTTC
CTSSYQGTPGETQYF
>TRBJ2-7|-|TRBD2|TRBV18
TGTGCCAGCTCCGTAAGCGGGGGGGACTACGAGCAGTACTTC
CASSVSGGDYEQYF